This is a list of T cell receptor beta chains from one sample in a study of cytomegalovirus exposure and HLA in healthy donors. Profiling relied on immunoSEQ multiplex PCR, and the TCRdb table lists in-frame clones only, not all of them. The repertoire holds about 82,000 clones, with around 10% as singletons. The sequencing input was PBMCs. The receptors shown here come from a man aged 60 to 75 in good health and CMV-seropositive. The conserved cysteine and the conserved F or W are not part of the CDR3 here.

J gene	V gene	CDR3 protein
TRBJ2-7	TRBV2	ASCPPAGGVYEQY
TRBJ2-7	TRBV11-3	ASSWGGSYEQY
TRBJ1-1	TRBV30	AWRGGTGTGGNTEAF
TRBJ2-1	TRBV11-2	ASSFGLAGVNEQF
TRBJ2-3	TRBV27	ASSPEAGSTDTQY
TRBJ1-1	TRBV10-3	AIRRTTVGSAEAF
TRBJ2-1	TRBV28	ASSPRTGEGEQF
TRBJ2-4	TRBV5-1	ASSLEPKNIQY
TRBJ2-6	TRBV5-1	ASSLRTSAGANVLT
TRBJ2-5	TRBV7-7	ASSRDFQGTQY
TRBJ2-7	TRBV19	ASSLQGVSYEQY
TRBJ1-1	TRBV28	ASSLNGGVLAF
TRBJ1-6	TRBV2	ARSVGQGGSPLH
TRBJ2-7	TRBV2	ASSPQELTKYEQY
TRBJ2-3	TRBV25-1	ASSDTRLAGTDTQY
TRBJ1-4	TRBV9	ASSQTGPNEKLF
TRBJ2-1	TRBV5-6	ASSLAFLREKSYNEQF
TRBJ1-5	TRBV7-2	ASSLVGGSNQPQH
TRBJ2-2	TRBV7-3	ASSLSGTSPYTGELF
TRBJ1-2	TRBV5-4	ASTQGPANYGYT
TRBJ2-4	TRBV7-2	ASSLSRGSGNIQY
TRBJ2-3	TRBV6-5	ASSQGDTQY
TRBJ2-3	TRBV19	ASSSSGSNTDTQY
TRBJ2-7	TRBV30	AWGALIGHYEQY
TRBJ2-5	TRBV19	ASSIGGVQETQY
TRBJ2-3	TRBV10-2	ASSGPTSGITDTQY
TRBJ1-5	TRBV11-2	ASSPGTGPNQPQH
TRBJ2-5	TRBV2	ASAQIGETQY
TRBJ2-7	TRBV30	AWSGTGGELITYEQY
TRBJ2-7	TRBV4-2	ASSQAPYEWTSSYEQY
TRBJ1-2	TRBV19	AVETGGGLLGYT
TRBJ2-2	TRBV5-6	ASSLAGTGGNTGELF
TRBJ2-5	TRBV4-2	ASSQDPGLAGGQPRETQY
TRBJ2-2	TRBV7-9	ASSLGAGPGELF
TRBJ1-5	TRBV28	ASSFSQGSYQPQH
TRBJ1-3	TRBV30	AWGEEGAFSGNTIY
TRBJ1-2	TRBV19	ASSRMGRGLLRGGYT
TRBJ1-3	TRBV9	ASSEQSSGNTIY
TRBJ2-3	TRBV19	ASSIFSTDTQY
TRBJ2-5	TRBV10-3	AISESSAGTQY
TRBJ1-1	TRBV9	ASSTEGVLNTEAF
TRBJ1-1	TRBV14	ASSTSEAWNTEAF